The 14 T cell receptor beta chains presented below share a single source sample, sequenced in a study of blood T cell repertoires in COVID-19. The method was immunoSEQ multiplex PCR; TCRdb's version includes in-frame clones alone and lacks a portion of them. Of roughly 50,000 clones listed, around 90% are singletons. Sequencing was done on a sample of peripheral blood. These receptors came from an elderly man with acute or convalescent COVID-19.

The CDR3 protein is CASSQLRSSSGNTIYF. The CDR3 DNA reads TGTGCCAGCAGCCAATTGCGGAGCAGCTCTGGAAACACCATATATTTT. V is TRBV16 and J is TRBJ1-3; D is unresolved. V lost 1 base to trimming and J lost 0 bases, with 10 bases between them. CDR3 length: 16 residues. Germline loops: CDR1 KGHSY, CDR2 FQNENV.

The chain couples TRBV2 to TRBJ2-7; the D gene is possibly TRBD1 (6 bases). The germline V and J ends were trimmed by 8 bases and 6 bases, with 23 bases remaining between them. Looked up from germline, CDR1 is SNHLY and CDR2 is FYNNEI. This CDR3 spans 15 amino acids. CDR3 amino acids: CASFLKGQSLGEQYF. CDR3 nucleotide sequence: TGTGCCAGCTTTCTCAAAGGACAGTCTTTGGGCGAGCAGTACTTC.

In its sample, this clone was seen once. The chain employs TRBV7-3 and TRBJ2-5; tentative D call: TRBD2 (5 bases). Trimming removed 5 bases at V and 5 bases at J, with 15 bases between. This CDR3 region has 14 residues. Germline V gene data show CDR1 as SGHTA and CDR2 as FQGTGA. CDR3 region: CASSPTGGGETQYF. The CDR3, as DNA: TGTGCCAGCAGCCCCACCGGAGGTGGGGAGACCCAGTACTTC.

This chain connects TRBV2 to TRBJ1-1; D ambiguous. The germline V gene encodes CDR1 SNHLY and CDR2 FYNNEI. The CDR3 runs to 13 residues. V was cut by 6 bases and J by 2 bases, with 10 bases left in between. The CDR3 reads CASSLLINTEAFF. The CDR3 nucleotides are TGTGCCAGCAGCCTCCTTATTAACACTGAAGCTTTCTTT.

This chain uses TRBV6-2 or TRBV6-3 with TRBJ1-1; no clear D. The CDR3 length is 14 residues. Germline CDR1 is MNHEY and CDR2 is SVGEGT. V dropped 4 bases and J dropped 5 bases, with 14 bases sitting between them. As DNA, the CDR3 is TGTGCCAGCAGTTTCGGAGGCCTGCAGACTGAAGCTTTCTTT. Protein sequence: CASSFGGLQTEAFF.

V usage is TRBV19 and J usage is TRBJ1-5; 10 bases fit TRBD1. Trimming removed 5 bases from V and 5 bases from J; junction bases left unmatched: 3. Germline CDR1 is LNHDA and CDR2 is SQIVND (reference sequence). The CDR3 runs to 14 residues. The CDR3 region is CASSSTGGYQPQHF. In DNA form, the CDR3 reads TGTGCCAGTAGTTCGACAGGGGGCTATCAGCCCCAGCATTTT.

The CDR3 sequence: CASSQSSGVAFF. The CDR3 coding sequence is TGTGCCAGCAGCCAATCGTCAGGGGTAGCTTTCTTT. The V call is TRBV3-1 (or the pseudogene TRBV3-2), the J call TRBJ1-1; D possibly corresponds to TRBD1 (6 bases). Germline assignment: CDR1 LGHDT and CDR2 YNNKEL (reference sequence). CDR3 length: 12 amino acids. The V gene lost 2 bases and the J gene lost 10 bases, with 11 bases spanning the gap.

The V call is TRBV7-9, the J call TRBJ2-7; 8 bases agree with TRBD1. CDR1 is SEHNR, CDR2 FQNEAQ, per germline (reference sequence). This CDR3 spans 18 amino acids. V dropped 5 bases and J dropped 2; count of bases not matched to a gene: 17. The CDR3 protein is CASSGTTLRTGNPYEQYF. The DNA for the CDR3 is TGTGCCAGCAGCGGAACAACACTTAGGACAGGGAACCCCTACGAGCAGTACTTC. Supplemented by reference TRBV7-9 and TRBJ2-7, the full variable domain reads DTGVSQNPRHKITKRGQNVTFRCDPISEHNRLYWYRQTLGQGPEFLTYFQNEAQLEKSRLLSDRFSAERPKGSFSTLEIQRTEQGDSAMYLCASSGTTLRTGNPYEQYFGPGTRLTVT.

The DNA of the CDR3 is TGCGCCAGCAGCCAAGATCCGGACAGTACAAGGACAGATACGCAGTATTTT. Translation gives CASSQDPDSTRTDTQYF. The rearrangement links TRBV4-1 to TRBJ2-3, with D possibly being TRBD1 (6 bases). CDR1 MGHRA and CDR2 YSYEKL come from the germline V gene. Trimming took 0 bases from V and 3 from J, leaving 16 bases between them. The CDR3 length is 17 residues.

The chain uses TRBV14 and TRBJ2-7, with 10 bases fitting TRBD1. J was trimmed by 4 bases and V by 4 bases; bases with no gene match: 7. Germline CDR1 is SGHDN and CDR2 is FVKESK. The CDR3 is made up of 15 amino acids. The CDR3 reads CASSPLTGGEYEQYF. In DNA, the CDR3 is TGTGCCAGCAGCCCGCTGACAGGGGGCGAATACGAGCAGTACTTC.

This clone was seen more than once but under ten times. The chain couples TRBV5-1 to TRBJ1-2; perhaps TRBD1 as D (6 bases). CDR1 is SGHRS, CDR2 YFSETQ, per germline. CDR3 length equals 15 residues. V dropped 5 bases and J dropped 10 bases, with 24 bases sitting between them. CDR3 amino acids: CASRYWSGLQGAYTF. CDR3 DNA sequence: TGCGCCAGCAGGTATTGGTCCGGCTTACAGGGAGCCTACACCTTC.

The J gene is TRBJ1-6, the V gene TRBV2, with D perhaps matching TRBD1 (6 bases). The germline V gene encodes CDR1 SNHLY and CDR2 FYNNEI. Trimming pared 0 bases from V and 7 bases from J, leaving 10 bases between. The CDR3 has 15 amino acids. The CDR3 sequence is CASSEAGHPNSPLHF. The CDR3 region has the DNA TGTGCCAGCAGTGAAGCGGGACATCCCAATTCACCCCTCCACTTT.

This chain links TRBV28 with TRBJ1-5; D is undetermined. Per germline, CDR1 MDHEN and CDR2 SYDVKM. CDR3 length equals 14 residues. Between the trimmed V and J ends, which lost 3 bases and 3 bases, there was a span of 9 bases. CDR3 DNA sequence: TGTGCCAGCAGTTTGGTCGGTTCCAATCAGCCCCAGCATTTT. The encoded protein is CASSLVGSNQPQHF.

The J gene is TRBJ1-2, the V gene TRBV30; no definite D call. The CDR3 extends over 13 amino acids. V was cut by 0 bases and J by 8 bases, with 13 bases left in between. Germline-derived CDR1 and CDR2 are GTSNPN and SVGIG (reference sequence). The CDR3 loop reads CAWSVGQILGYTF. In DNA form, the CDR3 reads TGTGCCTGGAGTGTTGGGCAGATCCTCGGCTACACCTTC.